These 14 T cell receptor beta chains originate from one sample sequenced in a study of preoperative IRX-2 immunotherapy in early breast cancer. Measured with immunoSEQ multiplex PCR; TCRdb has only the in-frame clones, and not every one. The repertoire has around 34,000 clones, nearly 95% of them found once; the top ten carry roughly 6.7%. The treatment denotes: preoperative locoregional IRX-2 cytokine immunotherapy. Sample acquisition took place from a patient treated with IRX-2 immunotherapy. The origin of the receptors is a human donor with breast cancer.

The chain uses TRBV16 and TRBJ1-1; D is unresolved. The CDR3 consists of 13 residues. CDR1 and CDR2 from the germline V gene are KGHSY and FQNENV. Between the trimmed V and J ends, which lost 0 bases and 1 base, there was a span of 3 bases. CDR3 sequence: CASSQSRNTEAFF. CDR3 DNA sequence: TGTGCCAGCAGCCAATCGAGGAACACTGAAGCTTTCTTT.

V and J are TRBV6-5 and TRBJ1-5; maybe TRBD1 (5 bases). Trimming pared 4 bases from V and 7 bases from J, leaving 11 bases between. The CDR3 contains 13 residues. The germline V gene has CDR1 MNHEY and CDR2 SVGAGI. CDR3 loop: CASSLEGRQPQHF. Here the CDR3 DNA reads TGTGCCAGCAGTTTGGAGGGGAGGCAGCCCCAGCATTTT.

V is TRBV7-2 and J is TRBJ2-1; 8 bases fit TRBD2. This CDR3 is built from 12 residues. CDR1 SGHTA and CDR2 FQGNSA come from the germline V gene. V lost 8 bases to trimming and J lost 9 bases; unmatched junction nucleotides: 6. CDR3 DNA: TGTGCCAGCGGGTTCACTAGCGGTGAGCAGTTCTTC. It codes for CASGFTSGEQFF.

Only one count was recorded for this clone. This sequence joins TRBV18 and TRBJ2-7; D is unclear. Germline V gives CDR1 KGHSH, CDR2 LQKENI. The ends were cut back, 2 bases at V and 2 bases at J, with 7 bases in the middle. This CDR3 contains 13 residues. This chain's CDR3 is CASSPGSTYEQYF. CDR3 bases: TGTGCCAGCTCACCAGGTAGCACCTACGAGCAGTACTTC.

The genes are TRBV7-3 and TRBJ1-4; D remains unclear. Germline CDR1 and CDR2: SGHTA and FQGTGA. The CDR3 spans 19 residues. Trimming cost V 5 bases and J 1 base, with 23 bases left between them. This chain's CDR3 is CASSPHGLSECGTNEKLFF. The CDR3 bases are TGTGCCAGCAGCCCTCACGGTCTCTCGGAGTGTGGAACTAATGAAAAACTGTTTTTT.

The chain carries TRBV25-1 and TRBJ2-7; TRBD1 matches at 7 bases. This CDR3 has 15 amino acids. V lost 4 bases, J lost 3 bases, and 9 bases stayed unmatched. Germline CDR1 is MGHDK and CDR2 is SYGVNS. CDR3 nucleotides: TGTGCCAGCAGTGGACCAGACAGGGATCACTACGAGCAGTACTTC. Its protein product is CASSGPDRDHYEQYF.

This chain links TRBV5-4 with TRBJ1-2; D is unresolved. The germline CDR1 and CDR2 sequences are SGHNT and YYREEE (reference sequence). This CDR3 is built from 13 residues. Trimming removed 4 bases from V and 6 bases from J, with 13 bases in between. The CDR3 region has the DNA TGTGCCAGCAGCCCCGTGGGCCAGAATGGCTACACCTTC. It encodes CASSPVGQNGYTF.

The chain has TRBV4-2 and TRBJ2-5; D is possibly TRBD1 (5 bases). V lost 4 bases and J lost 5, with 17 bases in between. This CDR3 is 15 amino acids long. Looked up from germline, CDR1 is LGHNA and CDR2 is YNFKEQ. This CDR3 reads CASSRPGQGAETQYF. The DNA of the CDR3 is TGTGCCAGCAGCCGACCGGGCCAAGGGGCGGAGACCCAGTACTTC.

The genes are TRBV5-4 and TRBJ2-3; 9 nucleotides line up with TRBD2. V dropped 2 bases and J dropped 14; count of bases not matched to a gene: 15. Germline lookup yields CDR1 SGHNT and CDR2 YYREEE (reference sequence). This CDR3 contains 15 residues. The CDR3 sequence is CASSLGRGAGGLRYF. The DNA of the CDR3 is TGTGCCAGCAGCTTAGGTCGGGGCGCGGGAGGGTTGAGGTATTTT. The full variable domain, rest sourced from reference TRBV5-4 and TRBJ2-3, is ETGVTQSPTHLIKTRGQQVTLRCSSQSGHNTVSWYQQALGQGPQFIFQYYREEENGRGNFPPRFSGLQFPNYSSELNVNALELDDSALYLCASSLGRGAGGLRYFGPGTRLTVL.

The V gene is TRBV7-3, the J gene TRBJ2-7, with 7 bases lining up with TRBD1. In germline, CDR1 is SGHTA, CDR2 FQGTGA. V shed 6 bases, J shed 3 bases, and the junction held 11 bases outside the gene matches. The CDR3 covers 15 residues. This chain's CDR3 is CASRGPGQTYYEQYF. CDR3 DNA: TGTGCCAGCAGGGGCCCGGGACAGACCTACTACGAGCAGTACTTC.

The rearrangement joins TRBV27 to TRBJ2-1, with TRBD1 matching 9 bases. Germline V gene sequence: CDR1 MNHEY, CDR2 SMNVEV (reference sequence). The CDR3 extends over 15 amino acids. With 0 bases clipped from V and 3 bases from J, the junction kept 0 bases outside the gene matches. The chain's CDR3 is CASSLSTGGYNEQFF. In nucleotides, the CDR3 is TGTGCCAGCAGTTTATCGACAGGGGGCTACAATGAGCAGTTCTTC.

V and J are TRBV7-6 and TRBJ2-1, with TRBD2 matching over 10 bases. The CDR3 runs to 14 residues. Looked up from germline, CDR1 is SGHVS and CDR2 is FNYEAQ. V lost 3 bases, J lost 7 bases, and 3 bases stayed unmatched. This CDR3 is CASSFLAGVNEQFF. DNA for the CDR3: TGTGCCAGCAGCTTCCTAGCGGGGGTAAATGAGCAGTTCTTC.

This rearrangement joins TRBV7-9 to TRBJ2-7; 9 bases align to TRBD1. CDR1 is SEHNR and CDR2 is FQNEAQ in the germline V gene (reference sequence). J gave up 2 bases and V 3 bases, and 8 bases lay outside the gene matches. The CDR3 runs to 16 residues. CDR3 in amino acids: CASSFPGTGNPYEQYF. DNA for the CDR3: TGTGCCAGCAGCTTCCCTGGGACAGGGAATCCCTACGAGCAGTACTTC. The complete variable domain, with remaining parts taken from reference TRBV7-9 and TRBJ2-7, reads DTGVSQNPRHKITKRGQNVTFRCDPISEHNRLYWYRQTLGQGPEFLTYFQNEAQLEKSRLLSDRFSAERPKGSFSTLEIQRTEQGDSAMYLCASSFPGTGNPYEQYFGPGTRLTVT.

V gene TRBV4-2 combines with J gene TRBJ1-2, with TRBD1 as a possible D gene (6 bases). This CDR3 spans 14 amino acids. CDR1 is LGHNA and CDR2 is YNFKEQ in the germline V gene. Trimming left V 5 bases short and J 4 bases short, with 14 bases between. This CDR3 is CASSVRGGPYGYTF. CDR3 DNA: TGTGCCAGCAGCGTTCGCGGGGGCCCCTATGGCTACACCTTC.